This TCR beta chain was captured in a study of blood T cell repertoires in COVID-19. Study information: Acute-phase and convalescent COVID-19 samples originated in the United States, Italy and Spain. From T cells, B-cell-depleted T cells, or PBMCs came the material, which was cDNA or gDNA.

Original data processing: Estimation of nucleated cell counts relied on the amplification of reference gene primers. Sequencing used immunoSEQ multiplex PCR; TCRdb keeps in-frame clones, though not all of them. That table is the source of V, J and clone size, and D and trimming were worked out from the DNA. The repertoire holds about 140,000 clones, with about three quarters as singletons. CDR3 length equals 13 residues. Trimming stripped 6 bases from V and 3 bases from J, with 9 bases between. The chain carries TRBV12-3 or TRBV12-4 and TRBJ2-1; D is unresolved. The sample comprised peripheral blood. This sequence originates from an elderly woman with active or convalescent COVID-19. Here the CDR3 DNA reads TGTGCCAGCAGCCCAGAATTCTACAATGAGCAGTTCTTC. Translated: CASSPEFYNEQFF.